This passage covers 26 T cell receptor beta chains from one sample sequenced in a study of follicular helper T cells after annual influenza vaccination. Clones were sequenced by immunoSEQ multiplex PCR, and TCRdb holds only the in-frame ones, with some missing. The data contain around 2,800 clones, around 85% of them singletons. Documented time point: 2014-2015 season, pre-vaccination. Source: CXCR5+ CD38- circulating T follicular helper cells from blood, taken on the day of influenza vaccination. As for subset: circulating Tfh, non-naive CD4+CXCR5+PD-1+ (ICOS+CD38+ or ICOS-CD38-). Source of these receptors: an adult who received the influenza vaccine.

The CDR3 reads CASSQDAGYNEQFF. CDR3 sequence (DNA): TGCGCCAGCAGCCAAGATGCAGGCTACAATGAGCAGTTCTTC. This chain connects TRBV4-1 to TRBJ2-1, with no clear D. CDR3 size: 14 residues. From germline, CDR1 is MGHRA and CDR2 YSYEKL. Between the trimmed V and J ends, which lost 0 bases and 3 bases, there was a span of 6 bases.

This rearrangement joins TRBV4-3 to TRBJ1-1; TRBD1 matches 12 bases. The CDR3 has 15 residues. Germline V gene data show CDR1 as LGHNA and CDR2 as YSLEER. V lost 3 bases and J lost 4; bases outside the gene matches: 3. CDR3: CASSHEGQGATEAFF. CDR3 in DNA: TGCGCCAGCAGCCACGAGGGACAGGGGGCCACTGAAGCTTTCTTT.

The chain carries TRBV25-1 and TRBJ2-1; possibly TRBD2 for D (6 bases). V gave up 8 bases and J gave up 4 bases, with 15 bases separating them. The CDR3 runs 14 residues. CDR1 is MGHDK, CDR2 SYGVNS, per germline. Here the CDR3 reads CASEEAGRYNEQFF. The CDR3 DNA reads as TGTGCCAGCGAAGAGGCGGGGAGATACAATGAGCAGTTCTTC.

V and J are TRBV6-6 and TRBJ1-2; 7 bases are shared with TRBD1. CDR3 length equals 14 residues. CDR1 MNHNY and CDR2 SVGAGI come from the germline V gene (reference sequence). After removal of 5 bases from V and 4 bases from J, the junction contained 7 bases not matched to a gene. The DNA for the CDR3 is TGTGCCAGCAGTGACCGAGGACAGGTCTATGGCTACACCTTC. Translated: CASSDRGQVYGYTF.

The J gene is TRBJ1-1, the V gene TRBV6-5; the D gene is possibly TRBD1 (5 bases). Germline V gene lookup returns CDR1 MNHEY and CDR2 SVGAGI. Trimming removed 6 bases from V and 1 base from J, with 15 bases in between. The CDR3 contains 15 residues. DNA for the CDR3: TGTGCCAGCAGGACCCGAAGTGACAGGAACACTGAAGCTTTCTTT. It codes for CASRTRSDRNTEAFF.

The CDR3 bases are TGTGCCAGCTCACCACGCGTGATGGAGGGGAACACTGAAGCTTTCTTT. It specifies CASSPRVMEGNTEAFF. The rearrangement uses TRBV18 and TRBJ1-1; D uncertain. The germline CDR1 and CDR2 sequences are KGHSH and LQKENI. CDR3 length: 16 residues. The V end was cut by 1 base, the J end by 1 base, with 13 bases between.

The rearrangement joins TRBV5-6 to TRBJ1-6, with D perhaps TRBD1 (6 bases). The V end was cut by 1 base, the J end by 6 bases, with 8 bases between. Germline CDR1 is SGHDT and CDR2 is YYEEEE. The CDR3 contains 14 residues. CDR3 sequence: CASSLWGPNSPLHF. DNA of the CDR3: TGTGCCAGCAGCTTGTGGGGGCCTAATTCACCCCTCCACTTT.

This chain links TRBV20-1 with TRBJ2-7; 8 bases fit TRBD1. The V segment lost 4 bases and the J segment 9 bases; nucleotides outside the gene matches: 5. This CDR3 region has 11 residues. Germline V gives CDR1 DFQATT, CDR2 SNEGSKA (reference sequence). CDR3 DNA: TGCAGTGCTAAGGACAGGGAAAGGCAGTACTTC. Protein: CSAKDRERQYF.

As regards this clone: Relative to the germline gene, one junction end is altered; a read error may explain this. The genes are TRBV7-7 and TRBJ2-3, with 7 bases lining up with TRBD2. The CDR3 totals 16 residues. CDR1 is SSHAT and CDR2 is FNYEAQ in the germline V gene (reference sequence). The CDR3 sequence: CASSLGSGGWTDTQYF. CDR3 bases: TGTGCTAGCAGCTTAGGATCGGGGGGTTGGACAGATACGCAGTATTTT. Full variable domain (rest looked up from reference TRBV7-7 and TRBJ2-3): GAGVSQSPRYKVTKRGQDVTLRCDPISSHATLYWYQQALGQGPEFLTYFNYEAQPDKSGLPSDRFSAERPEGSISTLTIQRTEQRDSAMYRCASSLGSGGWTDTQYFGPGTRLTVL.

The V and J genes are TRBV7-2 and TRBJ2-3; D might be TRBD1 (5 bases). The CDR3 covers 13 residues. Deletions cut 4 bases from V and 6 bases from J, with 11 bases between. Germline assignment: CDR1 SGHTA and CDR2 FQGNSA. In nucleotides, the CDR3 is TGTGCCAGCAGCTCTTCTAGGGGCGATACGCAGTATTTT. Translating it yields CASSSSRGDTQYF.

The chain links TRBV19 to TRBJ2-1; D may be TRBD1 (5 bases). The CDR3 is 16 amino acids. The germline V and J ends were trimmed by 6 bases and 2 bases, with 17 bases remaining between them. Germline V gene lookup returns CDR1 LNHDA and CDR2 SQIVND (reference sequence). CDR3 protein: CASRHERGAAYNEQFF. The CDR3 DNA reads TGTGCCAGTAGGCACGAAAGGGGCGCGGCCTACAATGAGCAGTTCTTC.

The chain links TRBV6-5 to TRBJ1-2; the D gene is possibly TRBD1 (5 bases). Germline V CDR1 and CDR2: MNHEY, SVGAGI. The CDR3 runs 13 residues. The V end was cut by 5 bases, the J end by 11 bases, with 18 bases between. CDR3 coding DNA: TGTGCCAGCAGTACAACAGGCTCCCCTTGGTACACCTTC. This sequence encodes CASSTTGSPWYTF.

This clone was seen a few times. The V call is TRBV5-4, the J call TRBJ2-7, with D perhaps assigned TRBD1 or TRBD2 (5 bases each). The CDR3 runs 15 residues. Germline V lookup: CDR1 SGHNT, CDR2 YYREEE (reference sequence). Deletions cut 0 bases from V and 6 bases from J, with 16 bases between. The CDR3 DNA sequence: TGTGCCAGCAGCTTGGATGGGACCCCTGGTCGCGAGCAGTACTTC. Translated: CASSLDGTPGREQYF.

This CDR3 is CASSPNSNQPQHF. Here the CDR3 DNA reads TGTGCCAGCTCACCGAATAGCAATCAGCCCCAGCATTTT. The V call is TRBV18, the J call TRBJ1-5; D is unresolved. The V gene's germline CDR1 is KGHSH and CDR2 LQKENI. This CDR3 contains 13 residues. V lost 3 bases and J lost 0, with 3 bases in between.

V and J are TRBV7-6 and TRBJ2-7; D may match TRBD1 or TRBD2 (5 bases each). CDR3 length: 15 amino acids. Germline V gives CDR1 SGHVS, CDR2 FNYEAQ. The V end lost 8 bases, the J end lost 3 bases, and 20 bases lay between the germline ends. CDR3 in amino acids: CASRLVGEPHYEQYF. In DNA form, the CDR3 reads TGTGCCAGCCGTTTAGTAGGGGAGCCCCACTACGAGCAGTACTTC.

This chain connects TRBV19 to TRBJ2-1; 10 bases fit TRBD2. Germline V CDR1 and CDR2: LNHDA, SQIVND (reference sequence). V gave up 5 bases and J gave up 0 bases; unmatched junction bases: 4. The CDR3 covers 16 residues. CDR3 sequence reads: CASSPASGGSYNEQFF. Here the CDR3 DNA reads TGTGCCAGTAGTCCCGCTAGCGGGGGCTCCTACAATGAGCAGTTCTTC.

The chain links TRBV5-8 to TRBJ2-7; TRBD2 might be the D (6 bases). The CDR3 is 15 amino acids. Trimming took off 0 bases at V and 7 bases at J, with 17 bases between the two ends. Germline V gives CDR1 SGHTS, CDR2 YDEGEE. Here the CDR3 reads CASSLGGGRREEQYF. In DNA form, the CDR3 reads TGTGCCAGCAGCTTGGGTGGCGGCAGGAGGGAGGAGCAGTACTTC.

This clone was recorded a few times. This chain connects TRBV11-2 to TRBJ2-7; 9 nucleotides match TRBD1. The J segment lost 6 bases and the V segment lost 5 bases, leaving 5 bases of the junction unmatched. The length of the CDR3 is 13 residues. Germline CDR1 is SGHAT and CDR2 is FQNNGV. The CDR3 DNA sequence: TGTGCCAGCAGCGTGGACAGGGGAGCCGAGCAGTACTTC. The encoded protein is CASSVDRGAEQYF.

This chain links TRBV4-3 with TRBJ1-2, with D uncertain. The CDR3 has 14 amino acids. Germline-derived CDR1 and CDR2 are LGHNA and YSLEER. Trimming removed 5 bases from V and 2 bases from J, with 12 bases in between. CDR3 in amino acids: CASSTELRNYGYTF. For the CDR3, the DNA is TGCGCCAGCAGCACAGAACTACGGAACTATGGCTACACCTTC.

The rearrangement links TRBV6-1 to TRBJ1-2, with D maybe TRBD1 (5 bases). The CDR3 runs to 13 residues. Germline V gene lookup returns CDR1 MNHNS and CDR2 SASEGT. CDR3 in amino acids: CVSLGTSWHGYTF. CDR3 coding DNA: TGTGTTTCTCTCGGGACTTCGTGGCATGGCTACACCTTC.

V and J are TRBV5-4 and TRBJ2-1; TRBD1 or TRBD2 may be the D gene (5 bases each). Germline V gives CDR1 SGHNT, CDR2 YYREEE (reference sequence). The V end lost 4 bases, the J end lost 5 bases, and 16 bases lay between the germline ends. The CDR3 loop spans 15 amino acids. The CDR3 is CASSPQARENNEQFF. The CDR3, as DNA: TGTGCCAGCAGCCCACAGGCACGGGAAAACAATGAGCAGTTCTTC.

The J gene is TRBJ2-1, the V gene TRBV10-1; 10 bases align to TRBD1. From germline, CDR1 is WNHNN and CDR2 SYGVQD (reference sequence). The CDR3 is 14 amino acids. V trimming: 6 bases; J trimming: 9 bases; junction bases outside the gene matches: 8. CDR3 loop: CASSDPGQGFEQFF. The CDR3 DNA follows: TGCGCCAGCAGCGACCCGGGACAGGGGTTTGAGCAGTTCTTC.

CDR3 region: CASSIHSGGSSYEQYF. The CDR3 DNA sequence: TGTGCCAGTAGTATCCATTCAGGGGGATCGTCCTACGAGCAGTACTTC. The V and J genes are TRBV19 and TRBJ2-7, with 7 bases lining up with TRBD1. V lost 3 bases and J lost 1; bases outside the gene matches: 9. The CDR3 runs 16 residues. Germline V lookup: CDR1 LNHDA, CDR2 SQIVND (reference sequence).

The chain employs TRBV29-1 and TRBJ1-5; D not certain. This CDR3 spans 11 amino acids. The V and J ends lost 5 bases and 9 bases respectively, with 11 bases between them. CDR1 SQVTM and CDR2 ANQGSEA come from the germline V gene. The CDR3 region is CSVKRGLPQHF. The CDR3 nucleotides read TGCAGCGTTAAGAGAGGATTGCCCCAGCATTTT.

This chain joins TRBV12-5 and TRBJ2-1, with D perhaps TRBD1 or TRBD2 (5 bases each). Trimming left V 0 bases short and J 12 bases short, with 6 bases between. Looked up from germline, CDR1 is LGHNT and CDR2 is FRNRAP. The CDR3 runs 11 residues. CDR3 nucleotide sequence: TGTGCTAGTGGTTTGGTGGGGGTGCAGTTCTTC. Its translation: CASGLVGVQFF.

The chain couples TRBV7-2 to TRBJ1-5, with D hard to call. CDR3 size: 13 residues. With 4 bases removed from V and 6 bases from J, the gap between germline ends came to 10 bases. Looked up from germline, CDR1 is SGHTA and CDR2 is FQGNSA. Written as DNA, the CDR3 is TGTGCCAGCAGCTCGCAGAGCCTTCAGCCCCAGCATTTT. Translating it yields CASSSQSLQPQHF.